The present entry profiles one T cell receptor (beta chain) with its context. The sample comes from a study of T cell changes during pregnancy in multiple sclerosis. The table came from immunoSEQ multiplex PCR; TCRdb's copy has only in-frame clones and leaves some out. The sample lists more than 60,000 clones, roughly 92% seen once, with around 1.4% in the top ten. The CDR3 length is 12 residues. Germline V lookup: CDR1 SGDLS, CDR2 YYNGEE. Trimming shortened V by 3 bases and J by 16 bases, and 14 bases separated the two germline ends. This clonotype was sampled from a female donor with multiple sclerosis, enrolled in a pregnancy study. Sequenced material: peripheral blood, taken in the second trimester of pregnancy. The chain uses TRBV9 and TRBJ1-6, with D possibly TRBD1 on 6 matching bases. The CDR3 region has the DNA TGTGCCAGCAGCGCCGACCGGACAGTACTCCACTTT. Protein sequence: CASSADRTVLHF. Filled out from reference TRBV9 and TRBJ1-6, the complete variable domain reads DSGVTQTPKHLITATGQRVTLRCSPRSGDLSVYWYQQSLDQGLQFLIQYYNGEERAKGNILERFSAQQFPDLHSELNLSSLELGDSALYFCASSADRTVLHFGNGTRLTVT.